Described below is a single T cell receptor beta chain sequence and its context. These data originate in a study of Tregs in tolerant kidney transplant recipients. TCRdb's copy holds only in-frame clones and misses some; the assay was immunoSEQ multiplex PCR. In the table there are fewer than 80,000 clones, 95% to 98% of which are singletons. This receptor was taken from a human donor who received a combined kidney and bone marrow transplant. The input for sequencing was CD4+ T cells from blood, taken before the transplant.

CDR3 in DNA: TGTGCCATCAAGCGAGAGGCCCAGGGGGAACTGTTTTTT. Translated, it gives CAIKREAQGELFF. The chain couples TRBV10-3 to TRBJ1-4; 7 positions agree with TRBD1. With 7 bases clipped from V and 12 bases from J, the junction kept 11 bases outside the gene matches. Germline-derived CDR1 and CDR2 are ENHRY and SYGVKD. The CDR3 contains 13 residues.